This TCR beta chain was captured by sequencing in a study of vaccination and CD4 T cells after COVID-19. This sample's treatment: approximately nine-day PBMC culture with coronavirus spike peptide pools or control peptides (ViraFEST assay). Sequenced with the Oncomine TCR Beta short-read assay was DNA taken from cultured CD4+ T cells. TCRdb recomputed calls from the PCR reads with MiXCR, one row per CDR3 protein. The sample yields roughly 16,000 distinct CDR3 sequences, about 55% seen once. This CDR3 region has 14 residues. Germline assignment: CDR1 DFQATT and CDR2 SNEGSKA (reference sequence). The V and J ends lost 0 bases and 0 bases respectively, with 8 bases between them. Note on this clonotype: What it recognizes is unknown.

The source was CD4+ T cells from blood, cultured in vitro, collected before SARS-CoV-2 vaccination. The TCR comes from a human donor who had recovered from COVID-19. V usage is TRBV20-1 and J usage is TRBJ1-1; the D is unclear. Here the CDR3 DNA reads TGCAGTGCTAGAGATCGGCGGGTGAACACTGAAGCTTTCTTT. The encoded protein is CSARDRRVNTEAFF.